Presented here are 12 T cell receptor beta chains from one specimen sequenced in a study of T cells in Graves' hyperthyroidism and ophthalmopathy. Authors of the study amplified TCR beta CDR3 regions from RNA transcripts. In the first-round RT-PCR of the TCR CDR3, the HTBI primer set was used. MiXCR, run by TCRdb on the multiplex PCR reads, gives a single entry per CDR3 protein. Of nearly 750,000 distinct CDR3 sequences listed, 30% to 40% are singletons. The sample consisted of blood. These receptors came from a woman aged 40 to 50 with Graves' hyperthyroidism.

At least ten counts were recorded for this clonotype. The chain is built from TRBV7-2 and TRBJ1-6; 7 bases align to TRBD1. CDR3 length: 15 residues. Trimming took 5 bases from V and 4 from J; bases not matched to a gene: 5. Per the germline V gene, CDR1 is SGHTA and CDR2 is FQGNSA. The CDR3 loop reads CASSIARGYNSPLHF. The CDR3 DNA reads TGTGCCAGCAGCATCGCCAGGGGGTATAATTCACCCCTCCACTTT.

Regarding this clonotype: A much larger clone differs by one base, so this may be a read error. The conserved closing phenylalanine or tryptophan is absent in this CDR3, likely reflecting a read error. The rearrangement uses TRBV7-8 and TRBJ2-5, with TRBD1 identical over 7 bases. Germline values: CDR1 SGHVS, CDR2 FQNEAQ. This CDR3 has 13 residues. V gave up 4 bases and J gave up 3 bases; unmatched junction bases: 2. For the CDR3, the DNA is TGTGCCAGCAGCTCCGGGACAGAAGAGACCCAGTACCTC. It yields the protein CASSSGTEETQYL.

The V gene is TRBV12-3 or TRBV12-4, the J gene TRBJ2-5, with D tentatively TRBD1 (5 bases). The CDR3 totals 14 residues. V shed 6 bases and J shed 8 bases, with 19 bases lying between them. CDR3 sequence reads: CASSPAGPGETQYF. Written as DNA, the CDR3 is TGTGCCAGCAGCCCAGCAGGGCCCGGCGAAACCCAGTACTTC.

This clonotype was seen only a few times. The V and J genes are TRBV2 and TRBJ1-4; D gene unclear. Germline-derived CDR1 and CDR2 are SNHLY and FYNNEI. Trimming left V 5 bases short and J 0 bases short, with 10 bases between. The CDR3 runs to 15 residues. As DNA, the CDR3 is TGTGCCAGCAGTTACTCGACCGCAACTAATGAAAAACTGTTTTTT. Translating it yields CASSYSTATNEKLFF. The full variable domain, completed using reference TRBV2 and TRBJ1-4, is EPEVTQTPSHQVTQMGQEVILRCVPISNHLYFYWYRQILGQKVEFLVSFYNNEISEKSEIFDDQFSVERPDGSNFTLKIRSTKLEDSAMYFCASSYSTATNEKLFFGSGTQLSVL.

The chain links TRBV4-2 to TRBJ2-7; D uncertain. Germline CDR1 is LGHNA and CDR2 is YNFKEQ. The CDR3 is 16 amino acids. Trimming left V 4 bases short and J 4 bases short, with 20 bases between. For the CDR3, the DNA is TGTGCCAGCAGCCTTCCCGTAGGAGAGATCGCTTACGAGCAGTACTTC. Its protein is CASSLPVGEIAYEQYF.

This clonotype was seen more than once but under ten times. The junction departs from the called germline gene at one end, perhaps through a read error. This sequence joins TRBV15 and TRBJ1-2, with 7 bases fitting TRBD1. Germline values: CDR1 LNHNV, CDR2 YYDKDF (reference sequence). The CDR3 is made up of 14 amino acids. This CDR3 reads CASSQVTGEAGYTF. In DNA, the CDR3 is TGTGCCAGCAGCCAAGTAACAGGGGAGGCTGGCTACACCTTC.

This clonotype was counted ten times or more. The chain combines TRBV20-1 with TRBJ1-1; possibly TRBD1 for D (6 bases). The CDR3 is made up of 14 amino acids. The ends were cut back, 3 bases at V and 0 bases at J, with 11 bases in the middle. Germline CDR1 is DFQATT and CDR2 is SNEGSKA (reference sequence). The CDR3 nucleotides read TGCAGTGCTAGTCTCCCAGGGGTGAACACTGAAGCTTTCTTT. As protein: CSASLPGVNTEAFF.

The V and J genes are TRBV4-3 and TRBJ1-3; D uncertain. Germline V gives CDR1 LGHNA, CDR2 YSLEER. The CDR3 loop spans 17 amino acids. The V and J ends lost 1 base and 0 bases respectively, with 13 bases between them. The CDR3 region is CASSQGLQSFSGNTIYF. In DNA, the CDR3 is TGCGCCAGCAGCCAAGGCCTTCAATCTTTCTCTGGAAACACCATATATTTT.

This clonotype was detected only a few times. This sequence joins TRBV4-3 and TRBJ1-2; D perhaps matches TRBD1 (5 bases). Trimming removed 1 base from V and 3 bases from J, with 9 bases in between. The germline V gene has CDR1 LGHNA and CDR2 YSLEER. This CDR3 spans 14 amino acids. The CDR3 DNA sequence: TGCGCCAGCAGCCAAGCCCAGGGAGACTATGGCTACACCTTC. It is translated as CASSQAQGDYGYTF.

This clonotype was counted many times. V gene TRBV19 combines with J gene TRBJ2-6; the match to TRBD1 covers 9 bases. CDR3 size: 15 residues. The trim removed 7 bases at V and 2 bases at J, leaving 3 bases unmatched. Germline CDR1 reads LNHDA; CDR2 reads SQIVND (reference sequence). This CDR3 is CASTRTGAGANVLTF. In DNA form, the CDR3 reads TGTGCCAGTACCAGGACAGGGGCTGGGGCCAACGTCCTGACTTTC. Drawing the rest from reference TRBV19 and TRBJ2-6, the complete variable domain is DGGITQSPKYLFRKEGQNVTLSCEQNLNHDAMYWYRQDPGQGLRLIYYSQIVNDFQKGDIAEGYSVSREKKESFPLTVTSAQKNPTAFYLCASTRTGAGANVLTFGAGSRLTVL.

In its sample, this clonotype was seen a few times. Germline is not matched at one junction end, which may reflect a read error. The J gene is TRBJ2-7, the V gene TRBV5-5; possible D gene TRBD2, 7 bases. From germline, CDR1 is SGHKS and CDR2 YYEKEE (reference sequence). The CDR3 has 14 amino acids. In nucleotides, the CDR3 is TGCGCCAGCAGCCCCTTCGGGGGGCCCTACGAGCAGTACTTC. It codes for CASSPFGGPYEQYF. The whole variable domain, remainder taken from reference TRBV5-5 and TRBJ2-7, is DAGVTQSPTHLIKTRGQQVTLRCSPISGHKSVSWYQQVLGQGPQFIFQYYEKEERGRGNFPDRFSARQFPNYSSELNVNALLLGDSALYLCASSPFGGPYEQYFGPGTRLTVT.

The table lists this clonotype with many counts. V is TRBV10-3 and J is TRBJ2-5; 7 bases fit TRBD2. The V gene end was trimmed by 3 bases and the J gene end by 2 bases; junction bases not matched to a gene: 3. CDR1 and CDR2 from the germline V gene are ENHRY and SYGVKD. This CDR3 is built from 14 residues. CDR3 in amino acids: CAISESGGQETQYF. The CDR3 DNA is TGTGCCATCAGTGAATCCGGGGGGCAAGAGACCCAGTACTTC.